This entry lists 14 T cell receptor beta chains sequenced from one sample in a study of T cells in localized non-small cell lung cancer. Method: immunoSEQ multiplex PCR; TCRdb's copy keeps in-frame clones and lacks some. This sample has fewer than 6,000 clones; less than 85% occur once, and the top ten carry over 8.5%. Here the sequenced sample was PBMCs, taken before any cancer treatment. The receptor set was obtained from a woman aged 40-70 years with stage II lung adenocarcinoma.

This clone was seen a single time. CDR3 in amino acids: CASSLASGGLNTEAFF. In DNA, the CDR3 is TGTGCCAGCAGCCTGGCCTCAGGGGGGTTGAACACTGAAGCTTTCTTT. The chain couples TRBV7-9 to TRBJ1-1; 7 bases fit TRBD1. Germline lookup yields CDR1 SEHNR and CDR2 FQNEAQ (reference sequence). The CDR3 has 16 residues. V shed 5 bases, J shed 0 bases, and the junction held 9 bases outside the gene matches.

This chain uses TRBV7-2 with TRBJ1-5; possible D gene TRBD1, 6 bases. CDR3 length: 15 amino acids. Germline CDR1 reads SGHTA; CDR2 reads FQGNSA. The ends were cut back, 5 bases at V and 6 bases at J, with 17 bases in the middle. The CDR3 region is CASSQDSARTQPQHF. CDR3 DNA: TGTGCCAGCAGCCAGGACAGCGCTAGGACTCAGCCCCAGCATTTT. The full variable domain, rest sourced from reference TRBV7-2 and TRBJ1-5, is GAGVSQSPSNKVTEKGKDVELRCDPISGHTALYWYRQSLGQGLEFLIYFQGNSAPDKSGLPSDRFSAERTGGSVSTLTIQRTQQEDSAVYLCASSQDSARTQPQHFGDGTRLSIL.

This clone has only one observation. This chain links TRBV29-1 with TRBJ2-7; D remains unclear. The CDR3 has 13 residues. Trimming shortened V by 4 bases and J by 5 bases, and 15 bases separated the two germline ends. The germline gives CDR1 SQVTM, CDR2 ANQGSEA. CDR3 coding DNA: TGCAGCGTTGTCCCTCAGCTATCGGACGAGCAGTACTTC. It specifies CSVVPQLSDEQYF.

V and J are TRBV6-6 and TRBJ2-5, with 8 bases fitting TRBD1. From germline, CDR1 is MNHNY and CDR2 SVGAGI (reference sequence). Trimming took 6 bases from V and 1 from J; bases not matched to a gene: 7. There are 15 residues in the CDR3. In nucleotides, the CDR3 is TGTGCCAGCAGACCGGGGACAGGACTCCAAGAGACCCAGTACTTC. Protein: CASRPGTGLQETQYF.

The CDR3 sequence: CASSPSGLDYNEQFF. As DNA, the CDR3 is TGTGCCAGCAGCCCAAGTGGACTGGACTACAATGAGCAGTTCTTC. This sequence joins TRBV11-1 and TRBJ2-1; TRBD2 might be the D (5 bases). This CDR3 has 15 amino acids. V gave up 5 bases and J gave up 3 bases, with 14 bases separating them. Germline V lookup: CDR1 SGHAT, CDR2 FQDESV (reference sequence). The full variable domain, rest sourced from reference TRBV11-1 and TRBJ2-1, is EAEVAQSPRYKITEKSQAVAFWCDPISGHATLYWYRQILGQGPELLVQFQDESVVDDSQLPKDRFSAERLKGVDSTLKIQPAELGDSAMYLCASSPSGLDYNEQFFGPGTRLTVL.

This clone was observed a single time. The chain employs TRBV4-2 and TRBJ1-2, with D maybe TRBD1 (5 bases). Germline V gene data show CDR1 as LGHNA and CDR2 as YNFKEQ. The CDR3 length is 14 residues. V shed 1 base and J shed 5 bases, with 11 bases lying between them. Here the CDR3 DNA reads TGTGCCAGCAGCCAAGGGCATGGGGGGTATGGCTACACCTTC. Its protein is CASSQGHGGYGYTF.

The chain is built from TRBV27 and TRBJ1-5; 9 bases match TRBD1. The CDR3 contains 14 residues. Germline lookup yields CDR1 MNHEY and CDR2 SMNVEV (reference sequence). Losses at the gene ends were 9 bases for V and 5 bases for J; bases not matched to a gene: 8. The CDR3: CASRTGGRDQPQHF. Here the CDR3 DNA reads TGTGCCAGTAGAACAGGGGGCAGAGATCAGCCCCAGCATTTT.

The chain couples TRBV9 to TRBJ2-5; 7 positions match TRBD2. TRBJ2-7 explains the end of the DNA better; the J call may be wrong. This CDR3 has 14 amino acids. Germline V gives CDR1 SGDLS, CDR2 YYNGEE. The CDR3 DNA follows: TGTGCCAGCAGCCCGCTAGCGGCGTCCTACGAGCAGTACTTC. This codes for CASSPLAASYEQYF.

This clone was seen once. The chain joins TRBV9 to TRBJ1-2; 9 bases line up with TRBD1. This CDR3 region has 14 residues. Germline values: CDR1 SGDLS, CDR2 YYNGEE. The V and J ends lost 3 bases and 4 bases, in that order; junction bases with no gene match: 4. The CDR3 region has the DNA TGTGCCAGCAGCGCTCAGACAGGGGGCTATGGCTACACCTTC. It translates to CASSAQTGGYGYTF.

V and J are TRBV2 and TRBJ1-4; perhaps TRBD1 as D (6 bases). The CDR3 has 15 residues. The germline V and J ends were trimmed by 2 bases and 5 bases, with 12 bases remaining between them. In germline, CDR1 is SNHLY, CDR2 FYNNEI. The CDR3: CASSESRQGNEKLFF. The DNA for the CDR3 is TGTGCCAGCAGTGAATCGCGGCAGGGGAATGAAAAACTGTTTTTT.

V usage is TRBV28 and J usage is TRBJ1-2; a possible D gene is TRBD1 (5 bases). There are 17 residues in the CDR3. Germline CDR1 and CDR2: MDHEN and SYDVKM. Between the trimmed V and J ends, which lost 6 bases and 0 bases, there was a span of 20 bases. In nucleotides, the CDR3 is TGTGCCAGCAGGGTCCGACAGTCGAGAGCTCCTAACTATGGCTACACCTTC. This sequence encodes CASRVRQSRAPNYGYTF.

The chain recombines TRBV4-1 with TRBJ2-7; D is possibly TRBD1 or TRBD2 (5 bases each). V lost 0 bases to trimming and J lost 6 bases, with 12 bases between them. The CDR3 has 14 amino acids. Germline V gives CDR1 MGHRA, CDR2 YSYEKL. CDR3: CASSQDAWGFEQYF. The CDR3 nucleotides are TGCGCCAGCAGCCAAGATGCTTGGGGGTTCGAGCAGTACTTC.

The rearrangement joins TRBV18 to TRBJ1-1; tentative D call: TRBD1 (6 bases). The germline V gene encodes CDR1 KGHSH and CDR2 LQKENI. The CDR3 has 15 residues. Deletions cut 1 base from V and 1 base from J, with 10 bases between. CDR3 nucleotides: TGTGCCAGCTCACCACTCGGGGGGCGGAACACTGAAGCTTTCTTT. Translation: CASSPLGGRNTEAFF. Filled out from reference TRBV18 and TRBJ1-1, the complete variable domain reads NAGVMQNPRHLVRRRGQEARLRCSPMKGHSHVYWYRQLPEEGLKFMVYLQKENIIDESGMPKERFSAEFPKEGPSILRIQQVVRGDSAAYFCASSPLGGRNTEAFFGQGTRLTVV.

The gene calls are TRBV15 and TRBJ1-2; TRBD1 matches at 7 bases. Germline CDR1 reads LNHNV; CDR2 reads YYDKDF (reference sequence). Germline trimming cut 3 bases from V and 11 bases from J; bases unmatched to any gene: 9. The CDR3 totals 13 residues. In DNA form, the CDR3 reads TGTGCCACCAGCAGGGGGGACAGCCAACTTTACACCTTC. Translated, it gives CATSRGDSQLYTF.